This TCR beta chain was obtained from a study of blood T cell repertoires in COVID-19. For the study at large: The United States, Italy and Spain supplied acute and convalescent COVID-19 samples. T cells, B-cell-depleted T cells, or PBMCs supplied cDNA or gDNA.

CDR3 length: 18 residues. Trimming cost V 2 bases and J 4 bases; bases outside gene matches: 7. The germline gives CDR1 SNHLY, CDR2 FYNNEI. Assay used: immunoSEQ multiplex PCR; TCRdb lists only in-frame clones, some missing. Among 200,000 to 250,000 clones listed, about 90% were seen once. All exposed participants met a person with COVID-19 within 2 weeks before entering the study. This clonotype originated in a woman aged 25 to 39 who had been exposed to COVID-19. The specimen sequenced was PBMCs or T cells enriched from blood (not recorded which). V usage is TRBV2 and J usage is TRBJ2-2, with TRBD2 matching over 13 bases. CDR3 loop: CASSETRLAGGSTGELFF. The DNA for the CDR3 is TGTGCCAGCAGTGAAACCCGACTAGCGGGAGGATCCACCGGGGAGCTGTTTTTT. Full variable domain (missing parts from reference TRBV2 and TRBJ2-2): EPEVTQTPSHQVTQMGQEVILRCVPISNHLYFYWYRQILGQKVEFLVSFYNNEISEKSEIFDDQFSVERPDGSNFTLKIRSTKLEDSAMYFCASSETRLAGGSTGELFFGEGSRLTVL.